These 20 T cell receptor beta chains share one sample of origin, sequenced in a study of OX40 agonist ivuxolimab in advanced cancers. TCRdb's table, derived via immunoSEQ multiplex PCR, lists solely in-frame clones and lacks some. Of 75,000 to 100,000 clones listed, roughly 82% are singletons. This material consisted of CD4+ or CD8+ T cells sorted from blood, taken in a trial of the OX40 agonist ivuxolimab. These receptors were obtained from an adult with an advanced solid tumor such as melanoma, head and neck, liver or kidney cancer.

As DNA, the CDR3 is TGTGCCAGCAGTCCTACAGGGGCAGGCGGAAACACCATATATTTT. The encoded protein is CASSPTGAGGNTIYF. The chain recombines TRBV6-5 with TRBJ1-3, with 7 bases fitting TRBD1. V lost 5 bases to trimming and J lost 4 bases; unmatched junction nucleotides: 8. This CDR3 region has 15 residues. The V gene's germline CDR1 is MNHEY and CDR2 SVGAGI.

This clone was detected only a few times. This chain links TRBV4-2 with TRBJ2-7; the match to TRBD2 covers 7 bases. The V gene's germline CDR1 is LGHNA and CDR2 YNFKEQ. Trimming cost V 4 bases and J 1 base; bases outside gene matches: 13. The CDR3 consists of 17 residues. CDR3 sequence (DNA): TGTGCCAGCAGCCTAGCCTACGGAGCGGGGAGGTCCTACGAGCAGTACGTC. Amino acids: CASSLAYGAGRSYEQYV.

The chain is built from TRBV4-3 and TRBJ2-2; maybe TRBD1 (6 bases). The CDR3 consists of 16 residues. CDR1 LGHNA and CDR2 YSLEER come from the germline V gene. Trimming shortened V by 0 bases and J by 3 bases, and 11 bases separated the two germline ends. The CDR3 here is CASSQDEGTYTGELFF. DNA of the CDR3: TGCGCCAGCAGCCAAGATGAGGGGACATACACCGGGGAGCTGTTTTTT.

V gene TRBV6-5 combines with J gene TRBJ2-5, with no clear D. The germline V gene has CDR1 MNHEY and CDR2 SVGAGI. The V and J ends lost 0 bases and 0 bases respectively, with 2 bases between them. This CDR3 has 13 amino acids. The CDR3 DNA sequence: TGTGCCAGCAGTTACTCCCACCAAGAGACCCAGTACTTC. Translating it yields CASSYSHQETQYF.

This clone was seen a handful of times. V usage is TRBV29-1 and J usage is TRBJ1-1; the match to TRBD1 covers 8 bases. Looked up from germline, CDR1 is SQVTM and CDR2 is ANQGSEA. V lost 4 bases, J lost 5 bases, and 6 bases stayed unmatched. CDR3 length equals 13 residues. As DNA, the CDR3 is TGCAGCGTTGCTACAGGGGGTGGAACTGAAGCTTTCTTT. Translating it yields CSVATGGGTEAFF.

This clone appeared a few times. The J gene is TRBJ1-5, the V gene TRBV2; D is ambiguous. Germline V gene data show CDR1 as SNHLY and CDR2 as FYNNEI. The CDR3 is 13 amino acids. Trimming removed 3 bases from V and 7 bases from J, with 10 bases in between. The CDR3 bases are TGTGCCAGCAGTGACGGAGGAGGGCAGCCCCAGCATTTT. Its protein is CASSDGGGQPQHF.

V is TRBV5-3 and J is TRBJ1-1; D gene uncertain. TRBV5-3 has ORF status, its function being uncertain. Between the trimmed V and J ends, which lost 4 bases and 0 bases, there was a span of 16 bases. This CDR3 comprises 16 residues. CDR3 sequence: CARSRPTCILNTEAFF. Written as DNA, the CDR3 is TGTGCCAGAAGCCGCCCTACTTGCATTCTGAACACTGAAGCTTTCTTT.

The chain employs TRBV6-4 and TRBJ2-3; no definite D call. CDR1 and CDR2 from the germline V gene are MRHNA and SNTAGT. Between the trimmed V and J ends, which lost 2 bases and 2 bases, there was a span of 5 bases. CDR3 length equals 13 residues. The CDR3 sequence: CASSDGNTDTQYF. As DNA, the CDR3 is TGTGCCAGCAGTGACGGGAACACAGATACGCAGTATTTT.

V usage is TRBV7-9 and J usage is TRBJ1-2; D is uncertain. V was trimmed by 5 bases and J by 5 bases, leaving 9 bases between them. The CDR3 length is 12 residues. The V gene's germline CDR1 is SEHNR and CDR2 FQNEAQ (reference sequence). The DNA for the CDR3 is TGTGCCAGCAGCCTGGGCCGTTATGGCTACACCTTC. Protein sequence: CASSLGRYGYTF.

The chain has TRBV19 and TRBJ2-7; D is perhaps TRBD1 (6 bases). V dropped 4 bases and J dropped 0 bases, with 13 bases sitting between them. The CDR3 has 15 residues. From germline, CDR1 is LNHDA and CDR2 SQIVND (reference sequence). The CDR3 DNA reads as TGTGCCAGTAGTAGGGCCCCAGGGGACTCCTACGAGCAGTACTTC. Encoded protein: CASSRAPGDSYEQYF.

The chain carries TRBV5-4 and TRBJ1-1; the D gene is possibly TRBD1 (5 bases). The V gene lost 4 bases and the J gene lost 0 bases, with 19 bases spanning the gap. This CDR3 spans 17 amino acids. Per germline, CDR1 SGHNT and CDR2 YYREEE (reference sequence). Here the CDR3 reads CASSLGLWGRMNTEAFF. The CDR3, as DNA: TGTGCCAGCAGCCTGGGCTTGTGGGGCCGCATGAACACTGAAGCTTTCTTT.

CDR3 region: CASRAPGVSGNTIYF. The CDR3 coding sequence is TGTGCCAGCAGAGCTCCGGGGGTCTCTGGAAACACCATATATTTT. This chain joins TRBV6-1 and TRBJ1-3; a possible D gene is TRBD1 (5 bases). V was clipped by 6 bases and J by 0 bases, with 12 bases between them. Germline CDR1 reads MNHNS; CDR2 reads SASEGT. This CDR3 is 15 amino acids long.

The chain links TRBV6-1 to TRBJ2-1; no reliable D call. Trimming took off 0 bases at V and 4 bases at J, with 13 bases between the two ends. The length of the CDR3 is 16 residues. Germline values: CDR1 MNHNS, CDR2 SASEGT. Written as DNA, the CDR3 is TGTGCCAGCAGTGAAGCGCCTGGGGTCAGTTACAATGAGCAGTTCTTC. It is translated as CASSEAPGVSYNEQFF.

This clone was seen only once. The V and J genes are TRBV18 and TRBJ2-1; 13 nucleotides match TRBD2. The CDR3 covers 15 residues. V was clipped by 3 bases and J by 7 bases; unmatched bases: 3. CDR1 KGHSH and CDR2 LQKENI come from the germline V gene. The CDR3 here is CASSPGLAGMNEQFF. The CDR3 DNA sequence: TGTGCCAGCTCACCGGGACTAGCGGGGATGAATGAGCAGTTCTTC.

This rearrangement joins TRBV19 to TRBJ1-2; 8 bases map to TRBD1. There are 14 residues in the CDR3. Trimming removed 5 bases from V and 8 bases from J; junction bases left unmatched: 10. Germline assignment: CDR1 LNHDA and CDR2 SQIVND (reference sequence). CDR3 amino acids: CASSARTGFEGYTF. The CDR3 DNA is TGTGCCAGTAGTGCGAGGACAGGGTTCGAAGGCTACACCTTC.

The chain has TRBV30 and TRBJ1-4, with a possible D match to TRBD1 (6 bases). This CDR3 is 13 amino acids long. V lost 3 bases, J lost 7 bases, and 12 bases lay in between. Germline lookup yields CDR1 GTSNPN and CDR2 SVGIG (reference sequence). The CDR3 bases are TGTGCCTGGAGCCCCTCAGGGGTTGAAAAACTGTTTTTT. It specifies CAWSPSGVEKLFF.

The chain is built from TRBV12-5 and TRBJ1-1, with D hard to call. The CDR3 consists of 12 residues. In germline, CDR1 is LGHNT, CDR2 FRNRAP. V lost 5 bases to trimming and J lost 11 bases, with 15 bases between them. Here the CDR3 DNA reads TGTGCTAGTGGTCCGAGCTTCCTTTTCGCTTTCTTT. Its translation is CASGPSFLFAFF.

The CDR3 here is CASSSSGVSTDTQYF. Written as DNA, the CDR3 is TGCGCCAGCAGCTCCTCAGGGGTTAGTACAGATACGCAGTATTTT. This chain links TRBV5-1 with TRBJ2-3; D perhaps matches TRBD1 (6 bases). From germline, CDR1 is SGHRS and CDR2 YFSETQ. The CDR3 has 15 residues. Trimming shortened V by 3 bases and J by 3 bases, and 14 bases separated the two germline ends.

The chain employs TRBV7-6 and TRBJ2-1; tentative D call: TRBD2 (6 bases). The CDR3 is 13 residues long. CDR1 and CDR2 from the germline V gene are SGHVS and FNYEAQ. Trimming stripped 3 bases from V and 7 bases from J, with 10 bases between. CDR3 bases: TGTGCCAGCAGCTTGGCTAGCGAGAATGAGCAGTTCTTC. It encodes CASSLASENEQFF.

There are a few counts of this clone. The chain employs TRBV19 and TRBJ1-4; D might be TRBD1 (5 bases). V lost 0 bases, J lost 2 bases, and 19 bases lay in between. CDR3 length equals 19 residues. Per germline, CDR1 LNHDA and CDR2 SQIVND (reference sequence). CDR3 protein: CASSIDSGRPGTTNEKLFF. CDR3 DNA: TGTGCCAGTAGTATAGATTCGGGTCGACCGGGGACGACTAATGAAAAACTGTTTTTT. The full variable domain, in which reference TRBV19 and TRBJ1-4 provide the parts outside the CDR3, is DGGITQSPKYLFRKEGQNVTLSCEQNLNHDAMYWYRQDPGQGLRLIYYSQIVNDFQKGDIAEGYSVSREKKESFPLTVTSAQKNPTAFYLCASSIDSGRPGTTNEKLFFGSGTQLSVL.